The clone carrying this TCR beta chain was detected a few times. Its matching antigen is unknown. The record originates from a study of vaccination effects on CD4 cells after COVID-19. In the study overall: All study participants received two doses of BNT162b2 or mRNA-1273 vaccine. Broader study findings: Of the vaccine-induced clones from healthy vaccinees, merely 1 of 255 recognized common cold coronaviruses as well. The study got few convalescent patients and did not collect any early post-infection timepoints.

Prior to sequencing, the ViraFEST assay stimulated PBMC with viral peptide pools, which expanded the antigen-specific CD4+ T cells. CD4+ T cell isolation took place after about 11 days of culture. Vaccine recipients, nucleocapsid antibody negative, had no prior SARS-CoV-2 infection. Cultures received IL-2 medium that replaced half the medium on days 3 and 7. The V gene end was trimmed by 4 bases and the J gene end by 7 bases; junction bases not matched to a gene: 4. The CDR3 covers 13 residues. Germline lookup yields CDR1 SGDLS and CDR2 YYNGEE. Method: immunoSEQ multiplex PCR; TCRdb's copy keeps in-frame clones and lacks some. The sample lists tens of thousands of clones, approximately 79% occurring once.

The specimen comprised CD4+ T cells from PBMCs cultured with HCoV-OC43 spike peptides, sampled before COVID-19 vaccination. As to subset: HCoV-OC43 spike overlapping peptide pool stimulation. This sequence joins TRBV9 and TRBJ2-1; 8 bases are shared with TRBD1. The receptor's source is a human donor who received a COVID-19 vaccine. In DNA form, the CDR3 reads TGTGCCAGCAGCATAAACAGGGGGAATGAGCAGTTCTTC. Amino acid sequence: CASSINRGNEQFF.